Each of the 11 T cell receptor beta chains below was sequenced from the same sample in a study of glioma-infiltrating T cells after dendritic cell vaccination. Indicated time point: after dendritic cell vaccination, including at tumor progression/relapse. Libraries were prepared by immunoSEQ multiplex PCR; TCRdb keeps only in-frame clonotypes and omits some of them. The sample holds tens of thousands of clones; more than 75% are singletons and the top ten take approximately 2.2%. The specimen was blood, collected after dendritic cell vaccination. These receptors were taken from a human donor with glioblastoma.

This chain joins TRBV6-5 and TRBJ2-1; D is uncertain. Germline CDR1 reads MNHEY; CDR2 reads SVGAGI. The V and J ends lost 6 bases and 7 bases respectively, with 13 bases between them. The CDR3 is 13 residues long. CDR3 amino acids: CASRPLVLNEQFF. The CDR3 nucleotides are TGTGCCAGCAGGCCCCTAGTTTTAAATGAGCAGTTCTTC.

V gene TRBV6-1 combines with J gene TRBJ2-5; 8 nucleotides align to TRBD2. Trimming took 1 base from V and 1 from J; bases not matched to a gene: 8. This CDR3 is 17 amino acids long. Per germline, CDR1 MNHNS and CDR2 SASEGT. CDR3 loop: CASSEGLASGPQETQYF. The CDR3 DNA is TGTGCCAGCAGTGAAGGGTTGGCTAGCGGGCCCCAAGAGACCCAGTACTTC.

The gene calls are TRBV7-9 and TRBJ1-1; 7 bases align to TRBD1. This CDR3 has 15 amino acids. V shed 3 bases and J 0 bases; nucleotides not matched to a gene: 4. Germline CDR1 SEHNR, CDR2 FQNEAQ (reference sequence). The CDR3 DNA sequence: TGTGCCAGCAGCTTTTGGACAGGCATGAACACTGAAGCTTTCTTT. Translation gives CASSFWTGMNTEAFF.

V usage is TRBV4-2 and J usage is TRBJ2-7; 8 bases are a match to TRBD2. CDR3 length: 17 amino acids. Germline CDR1 LGHNA, CDR2 YNFKEQ. V lost 4 bases, J lost 4 bases, and 15 bases stayed unmatched. CDR3: CASSPLLVSGTLYEQYF. The CDR3 DNA is TGTGCCAGCAGCCCATTACTCGTTAGCGGGACCCTTTACGAGCAGTACTTC.

The J gene is TRBJ2-5, the V gene TRBV7-9; no reliable D call. The ends were cut back, 3 bases at V and 11 bases at J, with 16 bases in the middle. CDR3 length: 13 amino acids. The germline V gene has CDR1 SEHNR and CDR2 FQNEAQ (reference sequence). Written as DNA, the CDR3 is TGTGCCAGCAGCTTCACCGTTCCTATAAATCAGTACTTC. This translates into CASSFTVPINQYF.

This clone has a handful of counts. CDR3 protein: CASSRRQPQHF. The CDR3 nucleotides read TGTGCCAGCAGTAGGAGGCAGCCCCAGCATTTT. The gene calls are TRBV21-1 and TRBJ1-5. TRBV21-1 is reported as a pseudogene. The CDR3 spans 11 residues.

CDR3 in amino acids: CASSFFGDTQYF. CDR3 nucleotide sequence: TGCGCCAGCAGCTTCTTCGGAGATACGCAGTATTTT. The chain uses TRBV5-1 and TRBJ2-3; D is undetermined. Germline assignment: CDR1 SGHRS and CDR2 YFSETQ. V gave up 2 bases and J gave up 5 bases, with 6 bases separating them. CDR3 length equals 12 residues.

The chain employs TRBV30 and TRBJ1-5; D remains ambiguous. Germline V CDR1 and CDR2: GTSNPN, SVGIG (reference sequence). CDR3 size: 17 residues. With 0 bases removed from V and 6 bases from J, the gap between germline ends came to 21 bases. The CDR3 DNA reads TGTGCCTGGAGTGTGGCGGTAGGTTCTTCAATGTTTCAGCCCCAGCATTTT. This gives the protein CAWSVAVGSSMFQPQHF.

The CDR3 loop is CASSYASISPLHF. The CDR3 nucleotides are TGTGCCAGCAGCTACGCGTCGATATCACCCCTCCACTTT. The chain carries TRBV7-2 and TRBJ1-6; D is ambiguous. Germline V CDR1 and CDR2: SGHTA, FQGNSA. V gave up 4 bases and J gave up 10 bases, with 11 bases separating them. The CDR3 sequence is 13 residues long.

The chain links TRBV6-5 to TRBJ2-2; no firm D call. The V end was cut by 5 bases, the J end by 4 bases, with 8 bases between. Germline CDR1 reads MNHEY; CDR2 reads SVGAGI. The length of the CDR3 is 13 residues. CDR3 protein: CASSLTSTGELFF. CDR3 DNA: TGTGCCAGCAGTCTTACATCCACCGGGGAGCTGTTTTTT.

This rearrangement joins TRBV5-1 to TRBJ1-3; maybe TRBD1 (6 bases). V shed 4 bases and J shed 2 bases, with 13 bases lying between them. CDR1 and CDR2 (germline): SGHRS, YFSETQ. The CDR3 sequence is 15 residues long. The CDR3 region is CASSALGGTGNTIYF. CDR3 sequence (DNA): TGCGCCAGCAGCGCGCTTGGGGGCACTGGAAACACCATATATTTT.